Detailed here is one TCR beta chain. The sample belongs to a study of CD8 T cells in Susac syndrome. TCR beta sequences were obtained from blood CD8+ and CD4+ T cells. Healthy donors acted as controls, with matching for age and sex. TEMRA cells underwent FACS enrichment and CD8+ and CD4+ T cells underwent negative isolation. The RNA input was about 0.5 to 1 ug, and it was reverse transcribed with random hexamers. Multiplex immunoSEQ PCR targeted 54 Vbeta and 13 Jbeta TCR beta segments. One entry per CDR3 protein results from TCRdb running MiXCR on the immunoSEQ multiplex PCR reads. The sample records about 120,000 distinct CDR3 sequences, 85% to 95% being singletons. The V gene's germline CDR1 is SEHNR and CDR2 FQNEAQ (reference sequence). V lost 4 bases, J lost 12 bases, and 16 bases lay in between. This CDR3 comprises 12 residues.

Material: CD4+ T cells from PBMCs. V usage is TRBV7-9 and J usage is TRBJ2-7, with D unclear. The receptor was isolated from a human donor in good health. The CDR3 loop reads CASSSNVERPYF. Here the CDR3 DNA reads TGTGCCAGCAGCTCAAACGTCGAGAGGCCGTACTTC.